The 20 T cell receptor beta chains below were found in one sample sequenced in a study of T cell clusters in autoimmune cytopenias. One tube held mixed TRB-A and TRB-B primer pools for touch-down PCR. Following a re-call of the multiplex PCR reads, TCRdb has one entry per CDR3 protein and lacks DNA. The repertoire table contains roughly 10,000 distinct CDR3 sequences. TRB was amplified from around 0.25 ug of peripheral blood genomic DNA per sample. These data also formed part of another study, on T cell repertoires in aging, cancer and after chemotherapy.

The sequencing input was peripheral blood. These receptors all stem from a human donor in good health.

The chain has TRBV7-2 and TRBJ2-7; the D gene TCRdb calls, TRBD1, cannot be checked with no DNA. The CDR3 is 11 amino acids. Per the germline V gene, CDR1 is SGHTA and CDR2 is FQGNSA. This CDR3 is CASSSGVQQYF.

Its frequency marks this clonotype as medium-sized. The rearrangement uses TRBV6-5 and TRBJ2-1; without DNA, the TCRdb call of TRBD1 cannot be checked. The length of the CDR3 is 13 residues. Per germline, CDR1 MNHEY and CDR2 SVGAGI. CDR3: CASIAGVTNEQFF.

This clonotype is labeled medium-sized (0.01 to 0.1%) based on frequency. J is TRBJ1-6 and V is TRBV5-6; TCRdb indicates TRBD1, and absent DNA this call remains unverified. The CDR3 is made up of 16 amino acids. Germline loops: CDR1 SGHDT, CDR2 YYEEEE. The CDR3 sequence: CASSLEGASYNSPLHF.

This rearrangement joins TRBV11-2 to TRBJ2-1; TCRdb designates TRBD1, a call that cannot be tested without DNA. This CDR3 is built from 14 residues. CDR1 is SGHAT and CDR2 is FQNNGV in the germline V gene. This chain's CDR3 is CASSFPSSYNEQFF. Variable domain in full (rest from reference TRBV11-2 and TRBJ2-1): EAGVAQSPRYKIIEKRQSVAFWCNPISGHATLYWYQQILGQGPKLLIQFQNNGVVDDSQLPKDRFSAERLKGVDSTLKIQPAKLEDSAVYLCASSFPSSYNEQFFGPGTRLTVL.

In terms of frequency, this clonotype is medium-sized (0.01 to 0.1%). The chain joins TRBV7-9 to TRBJ1-4; no DNA is available, so the TRBD1 call from TCRdb remains unchecked. The CDR3 sequence is 15 residues long. Germline CDR1 is SEHNR and CDR2 is FQNEAQ (reference sequence). The CDR3 loop is CASSDRQQRDEKLFF.

The CDR3 sequence is CASSPMTDSTDTQYF. The chain has TRBV14 and TRBJ2-3; TCRdb calls TRBD1, which cannot be checked without DNA. The length of the CDR3 is 15 residues. CDR1 and CDR2 from the germline V gene are SGHDN and FVKESK.

CDR3 sequence reads: CASSPGGDPYEQYF. The chain couples TRBV18 to TRBJ2-7. Looked up from germline, CDR1 is KGHSH and CDR2 is LQKENI. The CDR3 is 14 residues long.

V gene TRBV6-1 combines with J gene TRBJ1-1; TCRdb indicates TRBD1, and absent DNA this call remains unverified. The germline V gene has CDR1 MNHNS and CDR2 SASEGT. The CDR3 extends over 15 amino acids. The CDR3 reads CASSEWGQGETEAFF.

The rearrangement uses TRBV30 and TRBJ2-3; TCRdb indicates TRBD2, and absent DNA this call remains unverified. The germline gives CDR1 GTSNPN, CDR2 SVGIG (reference sequence). The CDR3 runs to 16 residues. CDR3 sequence: CAWSVASGGRTDTQYF.

This CDR3 reads CASGDRDDEKLFF. This sequence joins TRBV2 and TRBJ1-4; TCRdb's assignment of TRBD1 cannot be checked, as there is no DNA. Germline V gene data show CDR1 as SNHLY and CDR2 as FYNNEI. This CDR3 has 13 amino acids.

In terms of frequency, this clonotype is medium-sized. The gene calls are TRBV27 and TRBJ2-3. The CDR3 runs to 12 residues. Germline CDR1 MNHEY, CDR2 SMNVEV (reference sequence). CDR3 region: CASSLGLDTQYF.

This clonotype is identified as medium-sized (0.01 to 0.1%) from frequency. The chain joins TRBV6-5 to TRBJ1-2; with no DNA, the TCRdb D assignment of TRBD1 cannot be verified. The CDR3 contains 13 residues. Germline values: CDR1 MNHEY, CDR2 SVGAGI. CDR3 in amino acids: CASSRQGDYGYTF.

The rearrangement joins TRBV30 to TRBJ2-3; TCRdb's D gene call, TRBD2, goes unchecked for lack of DNA. This CDR3 is 13 amino acids long. Germline CDR1 and CDR2: GTSNPN and SVGIG (reference sequence). The CDR3 reads CASRLGGTDTQYF.

This clonotype is labeled medium-sized based on frequency. V is TRBV18 and J is TRBJ1-4; the TCRdb call, TRBD1, lacks DNA for checking. This CDR3 spans 14 amino acids. CDR1 is KGHSH, CDR2 LQKENI, per germline. CDR3 region: CASSPRDSPEELFF. Together with reference TRBV18 and TRBJ1-4, the CDR3 gives the full variable domain: NAGVMQNPRHLVRRRGQEARLRCSPMKGHSHVYWYRQLPEEGLKFMVYLQKENIIDESGMPKERFSAEFPKEGPSILRIQQVVRGDSAAYFCASSPRDSPEELFFGSGTQLSVL.

The CDR3 region is CASGLAGDPYNEQFF. This chain links TRBV6-1 with TRBJ2-1; TCRdb picks TRBD2, but there is no DNA to check that call. The CDR3 is 15 residues long. Germline V gives CDR1 MNHNS, CDR2 SASEGT.

The chain employs TRBV12-3 or TRBV12-4 and TRBJ1-3. The CDR3 totals 11 residues. CDR3 in amino acids: CASSFSDTIYF.

The CDR3 is CASSWVGGSDEQFF. V usage is TRBV5-6 and J usage is TRBJ2-1; no DNA is available, so the TRBD1 call from TCRdb remains unchecked. The CDR3 loop spans 14 amino acids. In germline, CDR1 is SGHDT, CDR2 YYEEEE.

Judged by frequency, this clonotype is medium-sized (0.01 to 0.1%). The chain joins TRBV6-5 to TRBJ2-7. The germline V gene has CDR1 MNHEY and CDR2 SVGAGI. The CDR3 is 13 residues long. Here the CDR3 reads CASSYAEFNEQYF.

The rearrangement uses TRBV7-9 and TRBJ2-3; absent DNA, TCRdb's TRBD2 call cannot be checked. Germline CDR1 reads SEHNR; CDR2 reads FQNEAQ (reference sequence). This CDR3 is 14 amino acids long. The CDR3 sequence: CASRRGGNTDTQYF.

This rearrangement joins TRBV7-2 to TRBJ2-7. Germline CDR1 is SGHTA and CDR2 is FQGNSA. There are 11 residues in the CDR3. The CDR3 loop reads CASSSWNEQYF. Complete variable domain (other parts from reference TRBV7-2 and TRBJ2-7): GAGVSQSPSNKVTEKGKDVELRCDPISGHTALYWYRQSLGQGLEFLIYFQGNSAPDKSGLPSDRFSAERTGGSVSTLTIQRTQQEDSAVYLCASSSWNEQYFGPGTRLTVT.